Reported below is one TCR beta chain. Its antigen is not known. This entry comes from a study of cytomegalovirus exposure and HLA in healthy donors. Trimming cost V 2 bases and J 3 bases, with 15 bases left between them. Per the germline V gene, CDR1 is SGHRS and CDR2 is YFSETQ. The CDR3 extends over 16 amino acids. Study-wide points: In a later analysis, first-cohort TCR clusters were found to tend to co-occur in the approximately 120 validation repertoires. The authors listed roughly 150 TCR beta chains as cytomegalovirus-associated.

The data were produced by immunoSEQ multiplex PCR, yet TCRdb's version contains in-frame clones alone and is incomplete. This repertoire shows around 60,000 clones, around 92% found once; its top ten account for about 1.2%. The TCR sequence derives from a woman between 18 and 30 years old in good health and CMV-seronegative. The V and J genes are TRBV5-1 and TRBJ2-1; a possible D gene is TRBD2 (6 bases). The material sequenced was PBMCs. The CDR3 reads CASSLSGLAHYNEQFF. In DNA, the CDR3 is TGCGCCAGCAGCTTAAGTGGGCTAGCGCACTACAATGAGCAGTTCTTC.